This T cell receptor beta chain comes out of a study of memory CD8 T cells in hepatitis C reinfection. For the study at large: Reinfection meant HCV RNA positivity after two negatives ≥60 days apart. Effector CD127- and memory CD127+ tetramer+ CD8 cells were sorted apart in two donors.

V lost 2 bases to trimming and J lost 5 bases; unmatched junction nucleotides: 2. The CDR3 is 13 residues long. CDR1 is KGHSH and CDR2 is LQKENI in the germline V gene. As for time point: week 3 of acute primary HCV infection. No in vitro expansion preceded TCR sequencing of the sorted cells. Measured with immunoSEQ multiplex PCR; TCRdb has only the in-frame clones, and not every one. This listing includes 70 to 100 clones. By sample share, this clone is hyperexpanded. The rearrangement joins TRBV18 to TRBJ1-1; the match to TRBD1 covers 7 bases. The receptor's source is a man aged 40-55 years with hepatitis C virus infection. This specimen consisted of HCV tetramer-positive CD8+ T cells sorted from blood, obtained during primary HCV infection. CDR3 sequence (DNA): TGTGCCAGCTCACCAGCGACAGGGACTGAAGCTTTCTTT. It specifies CASSPATGTEAFF.